The T cell receptor (beta chain) described here comes from a study of blood T cell repertoires in COVID-19. At the level of the study: Collection of acute and convalescent COVID-19 samples took place in the United States, Italy and Spain. Nucleic acid was either cDNA or gDNA, and it came from T cells, B-cell-depleted T cells, or PBMCs.

Germline V gene lookup returns CDR1 LGHDT and CDR2 YNNKEL (reference sequence). This CDR3 has 14 amino acids. Trimming removed 4 bases at V and 4 bases at J, with 13 bases between. Source study methods: Using reference gene primer amplification, nucleated cell counts were estimated. Libraries were prepared by immunoSEQ multiplex PCR; TCRdb keeps only in-frame clonotypes and omits some of them. The D gene and trimming were derived from the DNA, and the V and J assignments and clone size from that table. The table records 100,000 to 120,000 clones, over 65% of them present only once. This clonotype was sampled from a woman aged 40-49 years with acute or convalescent COVID-19. The specimen was peripheral blood. The gene calls are TRBV3-1 (or the pseudogene TRBV3-2) and TRBJ1-1; unclear D gene. In DNA form, the CDR3 reads TGTGCCAGCAGCCGATCCGAAAGTAGCACTGAAGCTTTCTTT. The encoded protein is CASSRSESSTEAFF.